Each of the 16 T cell receptor beta chains below was sequenced from the same sample in a study of T cell responses to AZD1222 COVID-19 vaccine. Libraries were prepared by immunoSEQ multiplex PCR; TCRdb keeps only in-frame clonotypes and omits some of them. The sample has roughly 140,000 clones; 80% to 85% are singletons. Sequencing used peripheral blood, obtained on day 0 of MenACWY control vaccination. The receptors were gathered from an adult in good health.

V gene TRBV7-2 combines with J gene TRBJ2-1, with no clear D. This CDR3 has 15 residues. Germline V CDR1 and CDR2: SGHTA, FQGNSA. The V and J ends lost 5 bases and 7 bases respectively, with 18 bases between them. CDR3 DNA sequence: TGTGCCAGCAGCCATCGACCCAGACTCCCTAATGAGCAGTTCTTC. It yields the protein CASSHRPRLPNEQFF.

The chain has TRBV13 and TRBJ1-3, with 8 bases identical to TRBD1. V dropped 7 bases and J dropped 4; count of bases not matched to a gene: 9. The CDR3 covers 15 residues. Germline CDR1 PRHDT, CDR2 FYEKMQ (reference sequence). DNA of the CDR3: TGTGCCAGCACCCTGGCCCGGGACAGGGGAAACACCATATATTTT. Translated, it gives CASTLARDRGNTIYF.

This chain uses TRBV10-1 with TRBJ1-2; 9 bases match TRBD1. In germline, CDR1 is WNHNN, CDR2 SYGVQD (reference sequence). The CDR3 length is 13 residues. The junction had 6 bases not matched to a gene; V was cut back by 9 bases and J by 4 bases. The CDR3 DNA is TGCGCCAGACCGGGACAGGGTGTCTATGGCTACACCTTC. This encodes CARPGQGVYGYTF.

The gene calls are TRBV7-9 and TRBJ2-3; TRBD1 is a possible D gene (5 bases). Trimming cost V 4 bases and J 1 base, with 12 bases left between them. The CDR3 runs to 15 residues. Germline values: CDR1 SEHNR, CDR2 FQNEAQ (reference sequence). CDR3 residues: CASSSRGTGTDTQYF. CDR3 bases: TGTGCCAGCAGCTCTAGGGGTACTGGCACAGATACGCAGTATTTT.

The DNA for the CDR3 is TGTGCCAGCAGTGAAGGGGAGGCGATCCACTATTACGAGCAGTACGTC. Translation gives CASSEGEAIHYYEQYV. The rearrangement links TRBV6-1 to TRBJ2-7; the D gene is possibly TRBD2 (6 bases). The CDR3 has 16 residues. Germline V lookup: CDR1 MNHNS, CDR2 SASEGT. V was cut by 1 base and J by 4 bases, with 17 bases left in between.

The rearrangement links TRBV6-5 to TRBJ2-5; the match to TRBD1 covers 9 bases. Germline V CDR1 and CDR2: MNHEY, SVGAGI. The V and J ends lost 0 bases and 8 bases, in that order; junction bases with no gene match: 4. The CDR3 spans 14 residues. CDR3 in amino acids: CASSYSGTGYTQYF. The DNA of the CDR3 is TGTGCCAGCAGTTACTCGGGGACAGGGTATACCCAGTACTTC.

The chain couples TRBV7-8 to TRBJ2-4; D gene ambiguous. V lost 5 bases and J lost 3, with 11 bases in between. The germline gives CDR1 SGHVS, CDR2 FQNEAQ. The CDR3 loop spans 14 amino acids. This chain's CDR3 is CASSRSGYKNIQYF. The CDR3 DNA reads TGTGCCAGCAGCAGATCCGGATACAAAAACATTCAGTACTTC.

This chain joins TRBV19 and TRBJ1-5; TRBD1 might be the D (6 bases). Looked up from germline, CDR1 is LNHDA and CDR2 is SQIVND (reference sequence). The CDR3 consists of 13 residues. The germline V and J ends were trimmed by 7 bases and 6 bases, with 13 bases remaining between them. CDR3 loop: CASNRGGFQPQHF. DNA of the CDR3: TGTGCCAGTAATCGAGGGGGGTTTCAGCCCCAGCATTTT.

The genes are TRBV11-2 and TRBJ1-1; TRBD1 might be the D (5 bases). V lost 1 base to trimming and J lost 3 bases, with 21 bases between them. Germline values: CDR1 SGHAT, CDR2 FQNNGV. The CDR3 has 18 residues. DNA of the CDR3: TGTGCCAGCAGCTTAGGAGGCTGGGAGGGGAGCATGCACACTGAAGCTTTCTTT. It specifies CASSLGGWEGSMHTEAFF. Based on the CDR3 plus reference TRBV11-2 and TRBJ1-1, the full variable domain is EAGVAQSPRYKIIEKRQSVAFWCNPISGHATLYWYQQILGQGPKLLIQFQNNGVVDDSQLPKDRFSAERLKGVDSTLKIQPAKLEDSAVYLCASSLGGWEGSMHTEAFFGQGTRLTVV.

V is TRBV5-1 and J is TRBJ2-5, with D perhaps TRBD1 (6 bases). Germline lookup yields CDR1 SGHRS and CDR2 YFSETQ. The CDR3 covers 13 residues. Trimming took off 4 bases at V and 1 base at J, with 8 bases between the two ends. The CDR3 DNA reads as TGCGCCAGCAGCAACAGGGTCCAAGAGACCCAGTACTTC. Translation gives CASSNRVQETQYF. Full variable domain (remainder filled in from reference TRBV5-1 and TRBJ2-5): KAGVTQTPRYLIKTRGQQVTLSCSPISGHRSVSWYQQTPGQGLQFLFEYFSETQRNKGNFPGRFSGRQFSNSRSEMNVSTLELGDSALYLCASSNRVQETQYFGPGTRLLVL.

The chain employs TRBV6-5 and TRBJ2-2; 7 nucleotides agree with TRBD1. The CDR3 consists of 15 residues. V trimming: 6 bases; J trimming: 6 bases; junction bases outside the gene matches: 10. Looked up from germline, CDR1 is MNHEY and CDR2 is SVGAGI. The CDR3 reads CASSSDRVKAGELFF. For the CDR3, the DNA is TGTGCCAGCAGCTCCGACAGGGTAAAAGCCGGGGAGCTGTTTTTT.

The J gene is TRBJ1-5, the V gene TRBV5-6; D gene uncertain. V lost 0 bases, J lost 4 bases, and 14 bases lay in between. This CDR3 region has 16 residues. Germline values: CDR1 SGHDT, CDR2 YYEEEE. The CDR3 DNA is TGTGCCAGCAGCTTGGGGGGTGAACCTGGGAATCAGCCCCAGCATTTT. Residues: CASSLGGEPGNQPQHF. The complete variable domain, with remaining parts taken from reference TRBV5-6 and TRBJ1-5, reads DAGVTQSPTHLIKTRGQQVTLRCSPKSGHDTVSWYQQALGQGPQFIFQYYEEEERQRGNFPDRFSGHQFPNYSSELNVNALLLGDSALYLCASSLGGEPGNQPQHFGDGTRLSIL.

Note on this clone: Other DNA sequences in the same sample also yield this CDR3. J is TRBJ2-2 and V is TRBV4-1; the D gene is possibly TRBD2 (5 bases). CDR3 length equals 13 residues. V was shortened by 1 base and J by 5 bases, with 5 bases between the two germline ends. Germline V gene data show CDR1 as MGHRA and CDR2 as YSYEKL. The CDR3 sequence is CASSQAGTGELFF. Here the CDR3 DNA reads TGCGCCAGCAGCCAAGCGGGAACCGGGGAGCTGTTTTTT.

This clone was seen a few times. This chain joins TRBV6-1 and TRBJ2-1; TRBD2 agrees at 9 bases. The CDR3 has 14 residues. V lost 0 bases, J lost 6 bases, and 0 bases stayed unmatched. Germline CDR1 is MNHNS and CDR2 is SASEGT. In DNA, the CDR3 is TGTGCCAGCAGTGAAGCGCGGGGGGGCAATGAGCAGTTCTTC. As protein: CASSEARGGNEQFF.

In this sample, this clone turned up once. CDR3 sequence reads: CATRDRSNTEAFF. CDR3 nucleotide sequence: TGTGCCACCCGGGACAGGAGTAACACTGAAGCTTTCTTT. The chain carries TRBV10-3 and TRBJ1-1; 8 nucleotides agree with TRBD1. This CDR3 has 13 residues. V lost 10 bases, J lost 2 bases, and 6 bases stayed unmatched. Germline-derived CDR1 and CDR2 are ENHRY and SYGVKD.

The CDR3 protein is CASRASGGTDTQYF. DNA for the CDR3: TGTGCCAGCAGGGCTAGCGGGGGCACAGATACGCAGTATTTT. The chain joins TRBV3-1 (or the pseudogene TRBV3-2) to TRBJ2-3; 9 bases line up with TRBD2. Germline lookup yields CDR1 LGHDT and CDR2 YNNKEL (reference sequence). The junction had 2 bases not matched to a gene; V was cut back by 6 bases and J by 1 base. This CDR3 is built from 14 residues.